This T cell receptor (beta chain) comes out of a study of blood T cell repertoires in COVID-19 (dated by TCRdb to the early 2020s). Study-level background: Samples covering the acute and convalescent phases of COVID-19 were provided by collaborators in the United States, Italy and Spain. The prospective study material was composed of cDNA or gDNA derived from T cells, B-cell-depleted T cells, or PBMCs. Deeply sampled blood TCRbeta repertoires from subjects exposed to, actively infected with, or recovered from COVID-19 were included in the dataset. The repertoires were made available in a free public database intended to serve as a resource for research on the immune response to SARS-CoV-2. The samples were drawn from two sources: the first 160 participants of the ongoing ImmuneRACE study, and approximately 1,300 subjects contributed by 6 global collaborators. A de-identified subject ID, COVID-19 status, age in years and sex were almost always included in the sample metadata. Where available, HLA class I and class II types were obtained from metadata supplied by the sample provider rather than from assay-based typing. What the study reported, not specific to this receptor: How much clinical and demographic metadata was included differed by source and by participant, and the metadata was provided uncurated.

TCRbeta CDR3 regions were amplified from genomic DNA using the immunoSEQ Assay, a bias-controlled multiplex PCR. The authors' analysis ran thus. Within the assay, amplification of reference gene primers was used to estimate how many nucleated cells each sample contained. To quantify the absolute abundance of each unique TCRbeta CDR3 rearrangement, sequence reads were collapsed and filtered. Productive Simpson clonality was computed per sample as the square root of Simpson's diversity index over productive rearrangements. The table comes from immuneACCESS by way of TCRdb, which keeps in-frame sequences with V and J called. Part of the clones is missing from these tables; in studies checked, under half for an unresolved V gene and the rest for unknown reasons. V and J calls and clone size come straight from that table; D and trimming were deduced from the DNA. This sample is represented by about 59,000 clones; about four fifths of them were singletons. The ten largest clones add up to around 3.8% of the sample.

Whole blood was collected in K2EDTA tubes by collaborating institutions according to the institutions' own protocols. For TCRbeta analysis, collaborators shipped samples in one of three forms: frozen whole blood, isolated PBMCs, or DNA extracted from either of those sample types. Remarks on this clone: The specificity of this receptor is unknown. It has no much larger one-base neighbor in the sample; base qualities were not kept.

Trimming leaves V shorter by 5 bases and J shorter by 1 base, with the junction holding 3 bases beyond the gene matches. From cysteine to phenylalanine, the CDR3 is 15 amino acids long. Only the CDR3 part of the read is kept: 45 bases, read in frame from the first base. The sample taken for sequencing was peripheral blood. The TCR comes from a woman at least 80 years old with acute or convalescent COVID-19. The chain joins TRBV6-7 to TRBJ2-2, and 8 bases in between align with TRBD1. TRBV6-7 qualifies as an ORF whose function is uncertain. CDR3 reads: CASSTGTGNTGELFF. The sequenced DNA is TGTGCCAGCAGTACCGGGACAGGGAACACCGGGGAGCTGTTTTTT.